This T cell receptor (beta chain) was observed in a study of cytomegalovirus exposure and HLA in healthy donors. The PCR used 60 Vbeta and 13 Jbeta primers. This table comes from immunoSEQ multiplex PCR, and its TCRdb copy is limited to in-frame clones, with some not included. The repertoire includes around 100,000 clones, roughly 70% of them detected once, and approximately 0.9% sits in the top ten. This clone was observed a handful of times. Its matching antigen is unknown. Whole-study results and caveats: It was shown in a later analysis that HLA-associated TCR beta chains were more clonally expanded than other, equally common chains. Exclusion applied to some V segments, including TRBV6-2 and TRBV6-3, as they were indistinguishable. According to an earlier analysis, most TCR beta V segments yielded productive rearrangements about 90% or about 30% of the time.

Germline CDR1 reads LGHNA; CDR2 reads YNFKEQ. CDR3 length: 17 residues. V trimming: 3 bases; J trimming: 6 bases; junction bases outside the gene matches: 12. The chain is built from TRBV4-2 and TRBJ1-5; TRBD1 agrees at 9 bases. The sample was PBMCs. The clonotype was recovered from a woman under 40 in good health and CMV-seronegative. The chain's CDR3 is CASSQRTGEISSQPQHF. The DNA of the CDR3 is TGTGCCAGCAGCCAGAGGACAGGGGAAATAAGTAGTCAGCCCCAGCATTTT.